What follows describes a single TCR beta chain. The target antigen is unknown. The sample belongs to a study of identical twins. Notes on the study in general: Cord blood's abundant beta clonotypes had fewer insertions, unlike memory repertoires. Alpha sequences out of frame and shared by twins had excess low generation probability.

Template switching created a universal primer site, and the cDNA included unique molecular identifiers. From the 5' RACE reads, TCRdb called clonotypes with MiXCR, one entry per CDR3 protein. The sample lists roughly 200,000 distinct CDR3 sequences; approximately 16% were seen once. The V end lost 2 bases, the J end lost 10 bases, and 15 bases lay between the germline ends. There are 15 residues in the CDR3. The germline gives CDR1 LGHDT, CDR2 YNNKEL (reference sequence). This sample was also put to use in a study of T cells expressing NK-cell markers. As that report states: Sequencing of TCR beta repertoires drew on sorted CD3+CD56+NKG2C+, CD3+CD56+NKG2C- and CD3+CD56-NKG2C+ T cells.

The TCR sequence derives from a young woman in good health. The sample consisted of CD8+ T cells sorted from blood. J is TRBJ1-6 and V is TRBV3-1; D is uncertain. CDR3 residues: CASSQSWELSSPLHF. The CDR3 bases are TGTGCCAGCAGCCAATCCTGGGAACTTTCGTCACCCCTCCACTTT.